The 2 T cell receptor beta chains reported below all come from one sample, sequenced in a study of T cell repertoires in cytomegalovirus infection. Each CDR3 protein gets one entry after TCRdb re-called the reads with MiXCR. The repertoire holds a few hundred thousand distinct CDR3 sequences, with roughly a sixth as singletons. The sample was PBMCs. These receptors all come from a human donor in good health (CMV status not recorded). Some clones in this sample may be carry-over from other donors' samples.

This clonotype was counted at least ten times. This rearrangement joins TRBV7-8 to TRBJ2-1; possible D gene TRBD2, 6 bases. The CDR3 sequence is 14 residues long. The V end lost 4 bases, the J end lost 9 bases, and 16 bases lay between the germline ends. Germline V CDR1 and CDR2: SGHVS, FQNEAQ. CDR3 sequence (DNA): TGTGCCAGCAGCTCCGGGACCGGGAGCATTGAGCAGTTCTTC. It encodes CASSSGTGSIEQFF. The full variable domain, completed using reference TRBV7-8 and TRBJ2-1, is GAGVSQSPRYKVAKRGQDVALRCDPISGHVSLFWYQQALGQGPEFLTYFQNEAQLDKSGLPSDRFFAERPEGSVSTLKIQRTQQEDSAVYLCASSSGTGSIEQFFGPGTRLTVL.

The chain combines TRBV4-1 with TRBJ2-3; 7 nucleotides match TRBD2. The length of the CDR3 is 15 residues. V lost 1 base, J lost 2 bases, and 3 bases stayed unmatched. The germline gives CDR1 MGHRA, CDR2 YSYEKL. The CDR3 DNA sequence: TGCGCCAGCAGCCAAGGGGAGGGGTACACAGATACGCAGTATTTT. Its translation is CASSQGEGYTDTQYF.